The present T cell receptor (beta chain) was sequenced within a study of OX40 agonist ivuxolimab in advanced cancers. Study-level background: Ivuxolimab is an agonistic anti-OX40 (CD134) antibody, and patients were treated with it. The dose of intravenous ivuxolimab that patients received every 2 weeks ranged from 0.01 to 10 mg/kg. Participants, 75% to 90% male, averaged roughly 59 years of age, ranging from 23 to 79.

V dropped 3 bases and J dropped 4 bases, with 12 bases sitting between them. Germline V gives CDR1 LNHDA, CDR2 SQIVND (reference sequence). This CDR3 region has 14 residues. This clone is termed hyperexpanded (1% or more). Clones were read by immunoSEQ multiplex PCR, and TCRdb kept only the in-frame ones, dropping some. The sample shows some 10,000 clones, around 85% of them seen only once. The source of this sequence is an adult with an advanced solid tumor such as melanoma, head and neck, liver or kidney cancer. J is TRBJ1-2 and V is TRBV19, with no clear D. The sequenced sample was CD4+ or CD8+ T cells sorted from blood, obtained in a trial of the OX40 agonist ivuxolimab. CDR3 residues: CASSMDVGIYGYTF. Here the CDR3 DNA reads TGTGCCAGTAGTATGGACGTGGGAATCTATGGCTACACCTTC.